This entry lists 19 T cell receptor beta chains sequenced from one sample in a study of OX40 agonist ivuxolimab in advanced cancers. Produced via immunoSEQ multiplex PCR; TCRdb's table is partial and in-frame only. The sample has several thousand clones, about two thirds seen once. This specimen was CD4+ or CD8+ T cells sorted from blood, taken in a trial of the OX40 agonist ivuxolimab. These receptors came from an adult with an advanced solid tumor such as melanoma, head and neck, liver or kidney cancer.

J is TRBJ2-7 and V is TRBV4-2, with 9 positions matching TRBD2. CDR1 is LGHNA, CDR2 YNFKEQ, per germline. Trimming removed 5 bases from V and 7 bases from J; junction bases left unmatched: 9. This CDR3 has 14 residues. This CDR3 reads CASSAGTSLWEQYF. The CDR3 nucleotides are TGTGCCAGCAGCGCCGGGACTAGCCTTTGGGAGCAGTACTTC.

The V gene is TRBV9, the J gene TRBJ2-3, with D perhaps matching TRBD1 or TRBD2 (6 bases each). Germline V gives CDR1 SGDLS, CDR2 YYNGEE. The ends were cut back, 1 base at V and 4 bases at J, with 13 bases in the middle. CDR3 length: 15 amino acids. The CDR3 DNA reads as TGTGCCAGCAGCGTACAGGGGAGGACGGCAGATACGCAGTATTTT. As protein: CASSVQGRTADTQYF.

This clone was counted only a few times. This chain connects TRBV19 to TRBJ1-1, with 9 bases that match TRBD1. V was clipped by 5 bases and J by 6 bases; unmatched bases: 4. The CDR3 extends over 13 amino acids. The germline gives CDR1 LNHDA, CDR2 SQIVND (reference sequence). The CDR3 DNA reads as TGTGCCAGTAGTTGGGACAGGGCGTCTGAAGCTTTCTTT. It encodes CASSWDRASEAFF.

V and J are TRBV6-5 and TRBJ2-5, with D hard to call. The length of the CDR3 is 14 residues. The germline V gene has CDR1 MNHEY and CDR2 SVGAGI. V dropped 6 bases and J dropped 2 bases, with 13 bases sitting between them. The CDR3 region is CASSPPQRQETQYF. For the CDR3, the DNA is TGTGCCAGCAGCCCTCCCCAAAGACAAGAGACCCAGTACTTC.

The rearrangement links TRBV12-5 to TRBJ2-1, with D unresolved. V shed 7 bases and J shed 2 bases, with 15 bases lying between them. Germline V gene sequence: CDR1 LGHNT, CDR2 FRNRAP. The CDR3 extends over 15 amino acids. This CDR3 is CASEPDLSPYNEQFF. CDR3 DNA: TGTGCTAGTGAGCCAGACCTATCCCCCTACAATGAGCAGTTCTTC.

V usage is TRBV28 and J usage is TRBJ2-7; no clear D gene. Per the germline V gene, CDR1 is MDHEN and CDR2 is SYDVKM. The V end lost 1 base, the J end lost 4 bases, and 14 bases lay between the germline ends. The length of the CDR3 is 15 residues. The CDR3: CASSLSPAQFYEQYF. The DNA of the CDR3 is TGTGCCAGCAGTTTATCCCCAGCTCAGTTTTACGAGCAGTACTTC.

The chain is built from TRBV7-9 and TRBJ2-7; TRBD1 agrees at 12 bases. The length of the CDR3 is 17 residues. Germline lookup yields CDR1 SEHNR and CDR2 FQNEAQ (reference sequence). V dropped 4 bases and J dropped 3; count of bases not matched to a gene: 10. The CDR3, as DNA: TGTGCCAGCAGCTCACCGGGACAGGGGGCGCAGAGCTACGAGCAGTACTTC. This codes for CASSSPGQGAQSYEQYF.

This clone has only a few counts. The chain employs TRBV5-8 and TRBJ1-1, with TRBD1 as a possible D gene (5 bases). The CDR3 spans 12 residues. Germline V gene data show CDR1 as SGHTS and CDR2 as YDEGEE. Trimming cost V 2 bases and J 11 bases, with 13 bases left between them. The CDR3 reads CASSFYAREAFF. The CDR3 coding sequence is TGTGCCAGCAGCTTTTATGCCAGGGAGGCTTTCTTT.

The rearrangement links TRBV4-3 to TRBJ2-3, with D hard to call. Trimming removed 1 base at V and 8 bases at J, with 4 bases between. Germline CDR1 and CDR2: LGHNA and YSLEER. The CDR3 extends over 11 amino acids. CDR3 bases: TGCGCCAGCAGCCAAGGGGTTACGCAGTATTTT. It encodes CASSQGVTQYF.

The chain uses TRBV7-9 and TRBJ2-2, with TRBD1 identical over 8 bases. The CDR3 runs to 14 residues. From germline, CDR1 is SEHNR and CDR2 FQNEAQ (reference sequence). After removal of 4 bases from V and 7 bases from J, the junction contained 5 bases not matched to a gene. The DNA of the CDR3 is TGTGCCAGCAGCTCGGACAGGGTGCACGGGGAGCTGTTTTTT. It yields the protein CASSSDRVHGELFF.

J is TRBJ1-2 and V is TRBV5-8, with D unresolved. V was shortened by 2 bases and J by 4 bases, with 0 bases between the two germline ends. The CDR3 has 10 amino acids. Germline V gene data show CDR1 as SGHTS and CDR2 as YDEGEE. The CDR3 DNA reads TGTGCCAGCAGCTTCTATGGCTACACCTTC. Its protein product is CASSFYGYTF.

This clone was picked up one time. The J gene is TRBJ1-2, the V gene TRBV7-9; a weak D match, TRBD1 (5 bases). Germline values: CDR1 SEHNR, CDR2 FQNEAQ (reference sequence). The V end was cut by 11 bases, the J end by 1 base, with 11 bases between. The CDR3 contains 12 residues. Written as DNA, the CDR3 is TGTGCCGGGGACTGGCTTAACTATGGCTACACCTTC. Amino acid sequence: CAGDWLNYGYTF. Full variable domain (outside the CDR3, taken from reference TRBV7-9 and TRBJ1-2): DTGVSQNPRHKITKRGQNVTFRCDPISEHNRLYWYRQTLGQGPEFLTYFQNEAQLEKSRLLSDRFSAERPKGSFSTLEIQRTEQGDSAMYLCAGDWLNYGYTFGSGTRLTVV.

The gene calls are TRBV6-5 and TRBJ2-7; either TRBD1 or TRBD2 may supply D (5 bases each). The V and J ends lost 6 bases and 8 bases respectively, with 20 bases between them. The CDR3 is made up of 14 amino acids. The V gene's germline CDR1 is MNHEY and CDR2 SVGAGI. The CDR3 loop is CASRPPGRRAQQYF. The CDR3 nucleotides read TGTGCCAGCAGGCCCCCGGGACGGAGAGCACAGCAGTACTTC.

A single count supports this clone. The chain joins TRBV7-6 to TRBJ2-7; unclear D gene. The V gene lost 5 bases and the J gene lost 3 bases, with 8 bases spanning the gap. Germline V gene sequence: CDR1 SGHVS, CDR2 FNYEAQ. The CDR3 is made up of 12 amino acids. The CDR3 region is CASSTDNYEQYF. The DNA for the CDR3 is TGTGCCAGCAGCACAGACAACTACGAGCAGTACTTC.

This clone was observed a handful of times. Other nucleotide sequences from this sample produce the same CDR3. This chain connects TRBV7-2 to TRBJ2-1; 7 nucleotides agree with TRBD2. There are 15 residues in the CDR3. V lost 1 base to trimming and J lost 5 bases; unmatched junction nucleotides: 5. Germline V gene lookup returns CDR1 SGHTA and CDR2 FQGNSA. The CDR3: CASSLGLAEDNEQFF. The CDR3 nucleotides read TGTGCCAGCAGCTTAGGTCTAGCGGAGGACAATGAGCAGTTCTTC. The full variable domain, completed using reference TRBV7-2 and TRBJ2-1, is GAGVSQSPSNKVTEKGKDVELRCDPISGHTALYWYRQSLGQGLEFLIYFQGNSAPDKSGLPSDRFSAERTGGSVSTLTIQRTQQEDSAVYLCASSLGLAEDNEQFFGPGTRLTVL.

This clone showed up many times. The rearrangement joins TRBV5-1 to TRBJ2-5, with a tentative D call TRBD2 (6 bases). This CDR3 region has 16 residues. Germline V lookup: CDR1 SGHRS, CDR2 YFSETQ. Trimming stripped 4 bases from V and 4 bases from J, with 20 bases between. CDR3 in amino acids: CASSPSDPGVGETQYF. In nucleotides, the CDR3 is TGCGCCAGCAGCCCTTCCGACCCGGGAGTTGGAGAGACCCAGTACTTC.

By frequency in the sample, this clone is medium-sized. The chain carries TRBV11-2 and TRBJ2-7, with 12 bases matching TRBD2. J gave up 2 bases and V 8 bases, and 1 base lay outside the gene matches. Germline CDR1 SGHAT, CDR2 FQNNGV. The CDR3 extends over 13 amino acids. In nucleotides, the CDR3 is TGTGCCAGCTCTAGCGGGGGGGCCTACGAGCAGTACTTC. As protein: CASSSGGAYEQYF.

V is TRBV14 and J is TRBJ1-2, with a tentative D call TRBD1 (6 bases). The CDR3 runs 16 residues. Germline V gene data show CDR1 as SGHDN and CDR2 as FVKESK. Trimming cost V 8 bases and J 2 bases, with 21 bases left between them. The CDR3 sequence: CASSGINRVGNYGYTF. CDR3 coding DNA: TGTGCCAGCTCCGGGATTAACAGGGTGGGGAACTATGGCTACACCTTC.

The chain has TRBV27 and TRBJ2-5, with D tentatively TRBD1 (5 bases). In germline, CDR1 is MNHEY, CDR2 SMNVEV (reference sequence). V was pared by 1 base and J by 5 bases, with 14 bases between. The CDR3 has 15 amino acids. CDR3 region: CASSLFEGARETQYF. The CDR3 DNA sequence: TGTGCCAGCAGTTTATTTGAAGGGGCTCGGGAGACCCAGTACTTC.